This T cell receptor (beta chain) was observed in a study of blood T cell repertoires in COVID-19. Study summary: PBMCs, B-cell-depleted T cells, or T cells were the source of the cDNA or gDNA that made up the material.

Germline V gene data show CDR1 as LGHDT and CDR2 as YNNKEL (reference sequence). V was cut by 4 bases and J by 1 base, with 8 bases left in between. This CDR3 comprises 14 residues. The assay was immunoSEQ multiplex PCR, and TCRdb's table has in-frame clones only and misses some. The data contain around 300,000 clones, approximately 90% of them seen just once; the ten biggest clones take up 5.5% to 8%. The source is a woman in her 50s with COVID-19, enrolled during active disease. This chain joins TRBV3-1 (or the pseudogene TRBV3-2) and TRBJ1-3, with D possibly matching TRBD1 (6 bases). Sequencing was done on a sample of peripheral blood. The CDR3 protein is CASSRTGSGNTIYF. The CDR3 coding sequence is TGTGCCAGCAGCCGCACAGGGTCTGGAAACACCATATATTTT.